This TCR beta chain emerged from a study of identical twins. TCRdb reanalysed the 5' RACE reads using MiXCR and keeps one entry per CDR3 protein. This table has around 1.7 million distinct CDR3 sequences, roughly 35% appearing once. Findings and caveats of the study: Clonotypes of the beta chain that were abundant in cord blood carried fewer insertions (memory repertoires showed none). Researchers reported excess low generation probability among twin-shared out-of-frame alpha sequences.

With respect to this clonotype: Its target is unknown.

The TCR sequence derives from a newborn girl in good health. The sample taken for sequencing was cord blood.

Here the CDR3 DNA reads TGTGCCAGCACAAACCCTAGGGACACTGAAGCTTTCTTT. This translates into CASTNPRDTEAFF. The V and J genes are TRBV6-1 and TRBJ1-1; D unresolved. V dropped 7 bases and J dropped 3 bases, with 12 bases sitting between them. Germline loops: CDR1 MNHNS, CDR2 SASEGT. This CDR3 region has 13 residues.